A single sample gave rise to the 11 T cell receptor beta chains below, sequenced in a study of CD8 T cells in Susac syndrome. Reverse transcription of roughly 0.45 to 1 ug RNA was performed with random hexamers. TCRdb reanalysed the immunoSEQ multiplex PCR reads using MiXCR and keeps one entry per CDR3 protein. Of some 220,000 distinct CDR3 sequences in the sample, approximately 95% were seen once. The sample consisted of CD4+ T cells from PBMCs. These receptors all stem from a human donor with multiple sclerosis.

This clonotype has just one count. The chain employs TRBV5-1 and TRBJ2-1; possible D gene TRBD2, 5 bases. The germline V gene has CDR1 SGHRS and CDR2 YFSETQ. Between the trimmed V and J ends, which lost 0 bases and 2 bases, there was a span of 12 bases. This CDR3 has 16 amino acids. The CDR3 DNA is TGCGCCAGCAGCTTGGCCCTGTCGGGGACCTACAATGAGCAGTTCTTC. It yields the protein CASSLALSGTYNEQFF.

The chain is built from TRBV29-1 and TRBJ1-2; D ambiguous. CDR1 is SQVTM, CDR2 ANQGSEA, per germline. The CDR3 consists of 11 residues. V lost 1 base to trimming and J lost 7 bases, with 7 bases between them. The CDR3: CSVEGGSGYTF. DNA for the CDR3: TGCAGCGTTGAAGGTGGTTCTGGCTACACCTTC.

V usage is TRBV12-5 and J usage is TRBJ2-1; D is unresolved. Germline assignment: CDR1 LGHNT and CDR2 FRNRAP. V was shortened by 2 bases and J by 6 bases, with 2 bases between the two germline ends. The CDR3 extends over 11 amino acids. This CDR3 reads CASGLFNEQFF. CDR3 DNA: TGTGCTAGTGGTTTGTTCAATGAGCAGTTCTTC.

This clonotype was counted a single time. The chain combines TRBV6-6 with TRBJ2-7; 7 bases agree with TRBD1. Germline values: CDR1 MNHNY, CDR2 SVGAGI (reference sequence). V was pared by 5 bases and J by 2 bases, with 9 bases of the junction left unmatched. This CDR3 has 15 residues. Here the CDR3 reads CASSRGQKRAYEQYF. As DNA, the CDR3 is TGTGCCAGCAGTCGGGGACAGAAGCGAGCCTACGAGCAGTACTTC.

This sequence joins TRBV3-1 and TRBJ2-5, with TRBD1 matching 9 bases. V was clipped by 4 bases and J by 3 bases; unmatched bases: 9. The germline V gene has CDR1 LGHDT and CDR2 YNNKEL (reference sequence). The CDR3 is made up of 16 amino acids. The CDR3 loop reads CASSPSGTGHEETQYF. CDR3 in DNA: TGTGCCAGCAGCCCATCGGGGACAGGGCATGAAGAGACCCAGTACTTC.

The gene calls are TRBV20-1 and TRBJ2-7; 12 nucleotides align to TRBD2. With 1 base clipped from V and 6 bases from J, the junction kept 7 bases outside the gene matches. The CDR3 runs 15 residues. CDR1 is DFQATT and CDR2 is SNEGSKA in the germline V gene (reference sequence). CDR3 in amino acids: CSARALAGGFSEQYF. In DNA, the CDR3 is TGCAGTGCTAGAGCTCTAGCGGGAGGGTTTAGCGAGCAGTACTTC.

The chain combines TRBV3-1 with TRBJ2-1; 12 bases are shared with TRBD1. This CDR3 comprises 17 residues. Germline lookup yields CDR1 LGHDT and CDR2 YNNKEL (reference sequence). Germline trimming cut 4 bases from V and 6 bases from J; bases unmatched to any gene: 10. The CDR3 nucleotides read TGTGCCAGCAGCCGTTCACTCGGGACAGGGGGCTCCAATGAGCAGTTCTTC. Encoded protein: CASSRSLGTGGSNEQFF.

In DNA, the CDR3 is TGCAGTGCTAGTGGGGCCCTGGCGACCCAGTACTTC. It is translated as CSASGALATQYF. The chain is built from TRBV20-1 and TRBJ2-5; D perhaps matches TRBD1 (5 bases). Per germline, CDR1 DFQATT and CDR2 SNEGSKA (reference sequence). The CDR3 consists of 12 residues. V was pared by 3 bases and J by 7 bases, with 12 bases between.

The chain recombines TRBV12-3 or TRBV12-4 with TRBJ2-7, with D possibly called TRBD1 or TRBD2 (5 bases each). V lost 5 bases and J 6 bases, leaving 17 bases between the germline ends. CDR3 length equals 14 residues. The CDR3 nucleotides read TGTGCCAGCAGTCTCGCCCGGCAGGGACGCGAGCAGTACTTC. Its protein product is CASSLARQGREQYF.

This chain connects TRBV5-4 to TRBJ1-1; D is unclear. V lost 4 bases and J 2 bases, leaving 9 bases between the germline ends. This CDR3 has 13 amino acids. From germline, CDR1 is SGHNT and CDR2 YYREEE (reference sequence). CDR3 bases: TGTGCCAGCAGCCCGCGGACCAACACTGAAGCTTTCTTT. Its translation: CASSPRTNTEAFF.

V is TRBV15 and J is TRBJ2-7, with 9 bases matching TRBD1. The CDR3 is made up of 15 amino acids. V was pared by 3 bases and J by 4 bases, with 7 bases of the junction left unmatched. Germline V gene lookup returns CDR1 LNHNV and CDR2 YYDKDF (reference sequence). The CDR3 region has the DNA TGTGCCACCAGCAGGGTGGGGGGACAGGGTTACGAGCAGTACTTC. It yields the protein CATSRVGGQGYEQYF.